The clone carrying this T cell receptor beta chain has only a few counts. Its antigen is currently unknown. The data stem from a study of identical twins. It was template switching that added a universal primer site, and there were unique molecular identifiers on the cDNA. Each CDR3 protein gets one entry after TCRdb re-called the 5' RACE reads with MiXCR. Of some 900,000 distinct CDR3 sequences listed, approximately 13% are singletons. CDR1 DFQATT and CDR2 SNEGSKA come from the germline V gene (reference sequence). The CDR3 has 14 residues. V dropped 5 bases and J dropped 3; count of bases not matched to a gene: 10. General study results and limits: Within monozygotic twins, out-of-frame TCR alpha sharing was underestimated by the models.

In addition, the sample was reused for a study of yellow fever vaccine responses in identical twins.

The sequenced sample consisted of PBMCs. V gene TRBV20-1 combines with J gene TRBJ2-7, with TRBD1 identical over 7 bases. The TCR comes from a woman between 18 and 30 years old in good health. CDR3 in amino acids: CSAPRTGESYEQYV. CDR3 in DNA: TGCAGTGCTCCCCGGACAGGCGAGAGCTACGAGCAGTACGTC.